This record covers a single T cell receptor beta chain. This clone's antigen is unknown. No base qualities exist here, and no much larger clone lies one base off it. Whole blood was collected in K2EDTA tubes by collaborating institutions according to the institutions' own protocols. For TCRbeta analysis, collaborator samples were shipped as frozen whole blood, as isolated PBMCs, or as DNA extracted from either sample type. The data are from a study of blood T cell repertoires in COVID-19 (dated by TCRdb to the early 2020s). About the full investigation: Collaborator samples came from the United States, Italy and Spain and covered acute and convalescent phases of COVID-19. The prospective study material was composed of cDNA or gDNA derived from T cells, B-cell-depleted T cells, or PBMCs. Deeply sampled blood TCRbeta repertoires from subjects exposed to, actively infected with, or recovered from COVID-19 were included in the dataset. The repertoires were released in a freely available public database intended as a resource for research on the immune response to SARS-CoV-2. The samples were drawn from the first 160 participants of the ongoing ImmuneRACE study and from 950 to 1,500 subjects provided by 6 global collaborators. A de-identified subject ID, COVID-19 status, age in years and sex were almost always included in the sample metadata. Where available, HLA class I and class II types were obtained from metadata supplied by the sample provider rather than from assay-based typing.

TCRbeta CDR3 regions were amplified from genomic DNA by means of the immunoSEQ Assay, a bias-controlled multiplex PCR. Per the source publication's procedure: Nucleated cell counts per sample were estimated from amplification of reference gene primers within the assay. Sequence reads were collapsed and filtered to measure the absolute abundance of every unique TCRbeta CDR3 rearrangement. For each sample, productive Simpson clonality was calculated as the square root of Simpson's diversity index over productive rearrangements. TCRdb took over this immuneACCESS table, retaining in-frame rearrangements with V and J assigned. Such tables are incomplete; in checked studies, under half of the missing clones stem from an unresolved V gene, and the remainder is unexplained. The D gene and trimming were derived from the DNA, and the V and J assignments and clone size from that table. Here the sample has some 180,000 clones; around 82% occur a single time. The ten top clones hold roughly a tenth of the sample.

The CDR1 and CDR2 encoded by the germline V gene are LGHNT and FRNRAP. For this chain, trimming is 9 bases at the V end and 8 bases at the J end, and the number of junction bases without a gene match is 12. Reading from cysteine to phenylalanine, the CDR3 counts 13 amino acids. Only CDR3 DNA remains: 39 bases, in frame from the first base. General study outcomes and caveats: Clinical and demographic metadata were provided uncurated, with the amount varying by source and participant.

The chain was built from TRBV12-5 and TRBJ1-2, with 7 middle bases fitting TRBD1. This clonotype originated in a man between 70 and 80 years old with active or convalescent COVID-19. Sequencing used peripheral blood. The CDR3 has the sequence CASQGQREGGYTF. The DNA sequence is as follows: TGTGCTAGCCAGGGACAGCGCGAAGGAGGCTACACCTTC. With the portions outside the CDR3 filled from the reference TRBV12-5 and TRBJ1-2 genes, the complete variable region becomes DARVTQTPRHKVTEMGQEVTMRCQPILGHNTVFWYRQTMMQGLELLAYFRNRAPLDDSGMPKDRFSAEMPDATLATLKIQPSEPRDSAVYFCASQGQREGGYTFGSGTRLTVV.